One sample yielded the 30 T cell receptor beta chains listed below, sequenced in a study of blood T cell repertoires in COVID-19. Some clones are missing from TCRdb's copy, which holds only in-frame ones; the method was immunoSEQ multiplex PCR. The sample contains tens of thousands of clones, just under 80% of which appear only once. Sequencing was performed on peripheral blood. The receptors were gathered from an older man with COVID-19, enrolled during active disease.

This sequence joins TRBV7-2 and TRBJ2-5; D may be TRBD1 (5 bases). The CDR3 sequence is 13 residues long. From germline, CDR1 is SGHTA and CDR2 FQGNSA. The V end was cut by 6 bases, the J end by 5 bases, with 13 bases between. In nucleotides, the CDR3 is TGTGCCAGCAGGCAGGGTGGAGTGGAGACCCAGTACTTC. Protein: CASRQGGVETQYF. Together with reference TRBV7-2 and TRBJ2-5, the CDR3 gives the full variable domain: GAGVSQSPSNKVTEKGKDVELRCDPISGHTALYWYRQSLGQGLEFLIYFQGNSAPDKSGLPSDRFSAERTGGSVSTLTIQRTQQEDSAVYLCASRQGGVETQYFGPGTRLLVL.

The chain is built from TRBV5-1 and TRBJ2-5; 9 bases line up with TRBD1. The CDR3 extends over 19 amino acids. Germline CDR1 reads SGHRS; CDR2 reads YFSETQ. V shed 4 bases, J shed 5 bases, and the junction held 21 bases outside the gene matches. DNA for the CDR3: TGCGCCAGCAGCCTTGGGACAGGGAGGATAAGAGCGGGATACGAGACCCAGTACTTC. Translation: CASSLGTGRIRAGYETQYF.

This clone occurred a few times. This rearrangement joins TRBV27 to TRBJ2-1; the match to TRBD2 covers 10 bases. The germline V gene has CDR1 MNHEY and CDR2 SMNVEV (reference sequence). V lost 1 base and J lost 5; bases outside the gene matches: 2. The CDR3 is 15 residues long. For the CDR3, the DNA is TGTGCCAGCAGTTTATGGCTAGCGGGAGACAATGAGCAGTTCTTC. It translates to CASSLWLAGDNEQFF.

The CDR3 loop is CATKTLDREDSPLHF. DNA for the CDR3: TGTGCCACCAAGACGTTGGACAGGGAGGATTCACCCCTCCACTTT. The rearrangement links TRBV15 to TRBJ1-6; TRBD1 matches 8 bases. Germline V lookup: CDR1 LNHNV, CDR2 YYDKDF (reference sequence). The junction had 10 bases not matched to a gene; V was cut back by 7 bases and J by 8 bases. CDR3 length: 15 residues.

The rearrangement links TRBV18 to TRBJ1-2; no reliable D call. Trimming pared 0 bases from V and 0 bases from J, leaving 11 bases between. CDR3 size: 16 residues. In germline, CDR1 is KGHSH, CDR2 LQKENI. The CDR3 sequence is CASSPPLGGPNYGYTF. The CDR3 DNA sequence: TGTGCCAGCTCACCACCGCTTGGAGGACCTAACTATGGCTACACCTTC.

The chain carries TRBV6-2 or TRBV6-3 and TRBJ2-5; no firm D call. The CDR3 totals 13 residues. Germline lookup yields CDR1 MNHEY and CDR2 SVGEGT. V was clipped by 4 bases and J by 4 bases, with 10 bases between them. CDR3 nucleotide sequence: TGTGCCAGCAGTTCCACTGTAGTAGAGACCCAGTACTTC. Protein: CASSSTVVETQYF.

This chain links TRBV11-1 with TRBJ2-2; D unclear. The CDR3 runs 14 residues. Trimming removed 5 bases from V and 1 base from J, with 8 bases in between. The germline CDR1 and CDR2 sequences are SGHAT and FQDESV (reference sequence). The CDR3 protein is CASSRNRNTGELFF. CDR3 nucleotides: TGTGCCAGCAGCAGGAACAGGAACACCGGGGAGCTGTTTTTT.

The chain uses TRBV7-2 and TRBJ2-5; 9 nucleotides align to TRBD1. Germline V CDR1 and CDR2: SGHTA, FQGNSA. This CDR3 is 15 amino acids long. The V and J ends lost 5 bases and 5 bases, in that order; junction bases with no gene match: 9. Here the CDR3 reads CASSGQQGARETQYF. DNA for the CDR3: TGTGCCAGCAGCGGACAACAGGGGGCGAGGGAGACCCAGTACTTC.

The chain couples TRBV7-2 to TRBJ2-3, with TRBD2 matching over 9 bases. The CDR3 is 16 residues long. The V gene's germline CDR1 is SGHTA and CDR2 FQGNSA. Losses at the gene ends were 0 bases for V and 2 bases for J; bases not matched to a gene: 3. Written as DNA, the CDR3 is TGTGCCAGCAGCTTAGCTCCTAGCGGGGCCACAGATACGCAGTATTTT. Protein: CASSLAPSGATDTQYF.

The rearrangement uses TRBV30 and TRBJ2-1; unclear D gene. The V end lost 4 bases, the J end lost 5 bases, and 3 bases lay between the germline ends. Germline values: CDR1 GTSNPN, CDR2 SVGIG (reference sequence). The CDR3 is 10 amino acids. CDR3 loop: CAWIDNEQFF. The CDR3 DNA is TGTGCCTGGATAGACAATGAGCAGTTCTTC.

J is TRBJ1-5 and V is TRBV23-1; 8 nucleotides agree with TRBD1. TRBV23-1 is assigned to the ORF class and has an uncertain function. The ends lost 0 bases at V and 2 bases at J; junction bases unmatched: 0. The CDR3 runs to 15 residues. The CDR3 reads CASSQSGQGNQPQHF. DNA for the CDR3: TGCGCCAGCAGTCAATCGGGACAGGGCAATCAGCCCCAGCATTTT.

The table lists this clone with many counts. This CDR3 is also generated by other DNA sequences in the sample. The gene calls are TRBV7-2 and TRBJ2-7, with unresolved D. V was shortened by 1 base and J by 2 bases, with 6 bases between the two germline ends. This CDR3 has 13 residues. CDR1 is SGHTA and CDR2 is FQGNSA in the germline V gene. In DNA form, the CDR3 reads TGTGCCAGCAGCTTAGACAGAGCCTACGAGCAGTACTTC. Translated: CASSLDRAYEQYF.

CDR3 in amino acids: CASSSSALISGNTIYF. The CDR3 nucleotides are TGTGCCAGCAGCTCTAGTGCACTGATCTCTGGAAACACCATATATTTT. The rearrangement links TRBV7-9 to TRBJ1-3; D is uncertain. Germline V gene data show CDR1 as SEHNR and CDR2 as FQNEAQ (reference sequence). The CDR3 has 16 amino acids. With 4 bases removed from V and 0 bases from J, the gap between germline ends came to 13 bases.

The chain recombines TRBV6-6 with TRBJ2-2; 11 nucleotides agree with TRBD1. The CDR3 extends over 13 amino acids. Germline CDR1 is MNHNY and CDR2 is SVGAGI (reference sequence). Losses at the gene ends were 6 bases for V and 6 bases for J; bases not matched to a gene: 0. CDR3 protein: CASRGQGAGELFF. Written as DNA, the CDR3 is TGTGCCAGCAGGGGACAGGGGGCCGGGGAGCTGTTTTTT.

The chain is built from TRBV2 and TRBJ1-1; D is ambiguous. Trimming removed 8 bases at V and 0 bases at J, with 13 bases between. The CDR3 sequence is 14 residues long. From germline, CDR1 is SNHLY and CDR2 FYNNEI. The CDR3 nucleotides are TGTGCCAGCTATCCATTAACTATGAACACTGAAGCTTTCTTT. Residues: CASYPLTMNTEAFF.

This rearrangement joins TRBV11-2 to TRBJ1-1; unclear D gene. This CDR3 has 14 amino acids. Germline assignment: CDR1 SGHAT and CDR2 FQNNGV. The germline V and J ends were trimmed by 2 bases and 1 base, with 8 bases remaining between them. The CDR3 DNA sequence: TGTGCCAGCAGCTTAAATCCGGGGAACACTGAAGCTTTCTTT. It encodes CASSLNPGNTEAFF.

V is TRBV9 and J is TRBJ2-1; 9 nucleotides match TRBD2. Germline trimming cut 6 bases from V and 6 bases from J; bases unmatched to any gene: 19. The CDR3 is made up of 18 amino acids. The germline CDR1 and CDR2 sequences are SGDLS and YYNGEE. CDR3 coding DNA: TGTGCCAGCACCCGAGGGGGGAGCGCGGGAGGGCCAGGCAATGAGCAGTTCTTC. It translates to CASTRGGSAGGPGNEQFF. Variable domain in full (rest from reference TRBV9 and TRBJ2-1): DSGVTQTPKHLITATGQRVTLRCSPRSGDLSVYWYQQSLDQGLQFLIQYYNGEERAKGNILERFSAQQFPDLHSELNLSSLELGDSALYFCASTRGGSAGGPGNEQFFGPGTRLTVL.

The chain has TRBV5-4 and TRBJ1-4; 8 nucleotides agree with TRBD1. This CDR3 spans 14 amino acids. From germline, CDR1 is SGHNT and CDR2 YYREEE (reference sequence). Germline trimming cut 4 bases from V and 8 bases from J; bases unmatched to any gene: 7. The CDR3 bases are TGTGCCAGCAGCCCTGGACAGGGTCGGGAAAAACTGTTTTTT. The encoded protein is CASSPGQGREKLFF.

This chain uses TRBV29-1 with TRBJ2-5; tentatively, D is TRBD1 (6 bases). The germline V gene encodes CDR1 SQVTM and CDR2 ANQGSEA. The CDR3 consists of 13 residues. V was cut by 7 bases and J by 2 bases, with 14 bases left in between. The CDR3 loop reads CSGQGFGQETQYF. As DNA, the CDR3 is TGCAGCGGTCAGGGGTTTGGGCAAGAGACCCAGTACTTC.

This clone was seen only once. In the same sample, other DNA sequences code for this CDR3. The chain has TRBV6-2 or TRBV6-3 and TRBJ1-5; the match to TRBD1 covers 7 bases. CDR1 and CDR2 (germline): MNHEY, SVGEGT. V lost 6 bases, J lost 4 bases, and 3 bases stayed unmatched. The CDR3 is 13 amino acids. The CDR3 is CASSLTGNQPQHF. The CDR3 nucleotides are TGTGCCAGCAGCTTGACAGGGAATCAGCCCCAGCATTTT.

The chain couples TRBV6-5 to TRBJ1-6; TRBD1 is a possible D gene (5 bases). Trimming took 2 bases from V and 15 from J, leaving 11 bases between them. Germline CDR1 and CDR2: MNHEY and SVGAGI. The CDR3 loop spans 12 amino acids. The CDR3 bases are TGTGCCAGCAGTTACAGGGGAGGGAACCTCCACTTT. Encoded protein: CASSYRGGNLHF.

J is TRBJ1-5 and V is TRBV28; D gene ambiguous. CDR3 length: 14 amino acids. In germline, CDR1 is MDHEN, CDR2 SYDVKM. Trimming shortened V by 2 bases and J by 3 bases, and 8 bases separated the two germline ends. CDR3 in DNA: TGTGCCAGCAGTTTAAGAGGGAACAATCAGCCCCAGCATTTT. Translating gives CASSLRGNNQPQHF. Full variable domain (outside the CDR3, taken from reference TRBV28 and TRBJ1-5): DVKVTQSSRYLVKRTGEKVFLECVQDMDHENMFWYRQDPGLGLRLIYFSYDVKMKEKGDIPEGYSVSREKKERFSLILESASTNQTSMYLCASSLRGNNQPQHFGDGTRLSIL.

V and J are TRBV3-1 (or the pseudogene TRBV3-2) and TRBJ2-1; 8 positions match TRBD2. V shed 3 bases and J 2 bases; nucleotides not matched to a gene: 6. The CDR3 runs 16 residues. The germline V gene has CDR1 LGHDT and CDR2 YNNKEL (reference sequence). The DNA of the CDR3 is TGTGCCAGCAGCCAGTGGTCGGGGGGGACCTACAATGAGCAGTTCTTC. Translated, it gives CASSQWSGGTYNEQFF.

CDR3 DNA sequence: TGTGCCACCGGGACAGGACAGAACACCGGGGAGCTGTTTTTT. Encoded protein: CATGTGQNTGELFF. The chain combines TRBV24-1 with TRBJ2-2; 8 bases agree with TRBD1. The CDR3 covers 14 residues. Trimming removed 9 bases from V and 1 base from J; junction bases left unmatched: 3. Germline lookup yields CDR1 KGHDR and CDR2 SFDVKD.

The chain is built from TRBV24-1 and TRBJ2-1; possibly TRBD2 for D (6 bases). Trimming took 4 bases from V and 6 from J, leaving 12 bases between them. CDR1 KGHDR and CDR2 SFDVKD come from the germline V gene. This CDR3 is built from 14 residues. The CDR3 spells CATSENGGANEQFF. In nucleotides, the CDR3 is TGTGCCACCAGTGAAAACGGCGGGGCCAATGAGCAGTTCTTC.

The V gene is TRBV11-3, the J gene TRBJ2-1; no definite D call. The CDR3 spans 12 residues. V was cut by 2 bases and J by 4 bases, with 3 bases left in between. Germline V gene lookup returns CDR1 SGHNT and CDR2 YENEEA. The CDR3 loop is CASSLTYNEQFF. In nucleotides, the CDR3 is TGTGCCAGCAGCTTAACTTACAATGAGCAGTTCTTC.

Only a few counts were recorded for this clone. This chain links TRBV2 with TRBJ1-1; D ambiguous. The CDR3 has 11 residues. Germline CDR1 SNHLY, CDR2 FYNNEI. V lost 4 bases, J lost 7 bases, and 7 bases lay in between. Here the CDR3 reads CASSGSIEAFF. The CDR3 DNA is TGTGCCAGCAGTGGGAGCATTGAAGCTTTCTTT.

V usage is TRBV7-9 and J usage is TRBJ2-3; D possibly corresponds to TRBD2 (5 bases). V was clipped by 8 bases and J by 2 bases, with 14 bases between them. This CDR3 is 14 amino acids long. CDR1 is SEHNR, CDR2 FQNEAQ, per germline (reference sequence). CDR3 sequence (DNA): TGTGCCAGCCAATTTGCGGGTTCCACAGATACGCAGTATTTT. This encodes CASQFAGSTDTQYF.

V usage is TRBV5-6 and J usage is TRBJ2-7; D gene ambiguous. This CDR3 region has 13 residues. Trimming shortened V by 1 base and J by 0 bases, and 5 bases separated the two germline ends. The germline CDR1 and CDR2 sequences are SGHDT and YYEEEE. CDR3 in amino acids: CASSLPSSYEQYF. The CDR3 nucleotides are TGTGCCAGCAGCTTGCCGAGCTCCTACGAGCAGTACTTC.

V is TRBV12-3 or TRBV12-4 and J is TRBJ1-6, with TRBD1 matching over 8 bases. There are 13 residues in the CDR3. With V trimmed by 6 bases and J by 10 bases, 5 bases remained unmatched. The chain's CDR3 is CASSQDRASPLHF. The CDR3 nucleotides are TGTGCCAGCAGCCAGGACAGGGCCTCACCCCTCCACTTT.